These 25 T cell receptor beta chains share one sample of origin, sequenced in a study of monozygotic twins with inflammatory bowel disease. TCRdb reprocessed the 5' RACE reads and stores each CDR3 protein as one record, lacking DNA. Its clone listing holds a few hundred thousand distinct CDR3 sequences. Source material: blood. The receptors were sampled from a human donor with ulcerative colitis or Crohn's disease, or a healthy co-twin of an affected twin (not recorded which).

The chain combines TRBV5-1 with TRBJ1-1. Germline-derived CDR1 and CDR2 are SGHRS and YFSETQ. The CDR3 spans 14 residues. The CDR3 loop is CASSLDPSGTEAFF.

The rearrangement joins TRBV7-9 to TRBJ1-1. Germline V gene lookup returns CDR1 SEHNR and CDR2 FQNEAQ (reference sequence). CDR3 size: 16 residues. CDR3 region: CASSLISGPPGTEAFF.

The chain links TRBV3-1 to TRBJ2-4; TCRdb returns TRBD2, unconfirmable since there is no DNA. This CDR3 has 14 residues. Germline V gene data show CDR1 as LGHDT and CDR2 as YNNKEL (reference sequence). CDR3: CATSPASGQNIQYF.

The CDR3 protein is CSAGGASATYEQYF. The V call is TRBV20-1, the J call TRBJ2-7; TCRdb indicates TRBD2, and absent DNA this call remains unverified. The CDR3 sequence is 14 residues long. Per germline, CDR1 DFQATT and CDR2 SNEGSKA (reference sequence).

The gene calls are TRBV7-9 and TRBJ1-2. The CDR3 is made up of 14 amino acids. CDR1 is SEHNR and CDR2 is FQNEAQ in the germline V gene (reference sequence). CDR3 amino acids: CASSPIWALEGYTF.

The chain employs TRBV5-6 and TRBJ2-1; with no DNA, the TCRdb D assignment of TRBD2 cannot be verified. The CDR3 totals 14 residues. Germline V gene sequence: CDR1 SGHDT, CDR2 YYEEEE. CDR3 amino acids: CASSLVGLYNEQFF.

The gene calls are TRBV5-1 and TRBJ1-4; TCRdb selects TRBD1, and the lack of DNA leaves this call unchecked. This CDR3 region has 16 residues. Germline V lookup: CDR1 SGHRS, CDR2 YFSETQ. CDR3 region: CASSAQGIGTNEKLFF.

This rearrangement joins TRBV7-6 to TRBJ1-6; absent DNA, TCRdb's TRBD1 call cannot be checked. This CDR3 is 15 amino acids long. From germline, CDR1 is SGHVS and CDR2 FNYEAQ. CDR3: CASSPSGQGRSPLHF.

This chain connects TRBV5-1 to TRBJ1-3. Germline V gene sequence: CDR1 SGHRS, CDR2 YFSETQ. The CDR3 covers 13 residues. The CDR3 spells CASSVSSGNTIYF.

This sequence joins TRBV4-1 and TRBJ2-3; the TCRdb D gene call, TRBD2, has no DNA to confirm it. The length of the CDR3 is 14 residues. Germline CDR1 is MGHRA and CDR2 is YSYEKL. The CDR3: CASSPGDERVTQYF.

CDR3 protein: CASGIGPGGVNTEAFF. The chain recombines TRBV12-5 with TRBJ1-1; TCRdb's D gene call, TRBD1, goes unchecked for lack of DNA. This CDR3 is 16 amino acids long. Germline V gene data show CDR1 as LGHNT and CDR2 as FRNRAP.

The chain has TRBV9 and TRBJ2-3; the TCRdb D gene call, TRBD1, has no DNA to confirm it. In germline, CDR1 is SGDLS, CDR2 YYNGEE. There are 19 residues in the CDR3. CDR3 sequence reads: CASSVDKMYAGLNTDTQYF.

The V call is TRBV12-3 or TRBV12-4, the J call TRBJ2-2. The CDR3 has 14 amino acids. The CDR3 region is CASSTLTNTGELFF.

CDR3 loop: CATSSLTGGYTEAFF. The chain combines TRBV15 with TRBJ1-1; TCRdb indicates TRBD1, and absent DNA this call remains unverified. Germline-derived CDR1 and CDR2 are LNHNV and YYDKDF (reference sequence). The CDR3 consists of 15 residues. Drawing the rest from reference TRBV15 and TRBJ1-1, the complete variable domain is DAMVIQNPRYQVTQFGKPVTLSCSQTLNHNVMYWYQQKSSQAPKLLFHYYDKDFNNEADTPDNFQSRRPNTSFCFLDIRSPGLGDTAMYLCATSSLTGGYTEAFFGQGTRLTVV.

The CDR3 region is CASRAQTVVYGYTF. The chain has TRBV19 and TRBJ1-2; absent DNA, TCRdb's TRBD1 call cannot be checked. In germline, CDR1 is LNHDA, CDR2 SQIVND (reference sequence). CDR3 size: 14 residues.

The gene calls are TRBV7-2 and TRBJ2-1; TCRdb indicates TRBD2, and absent DNA this call remains unverified. In germline, CDR1 is SGHTA, CDR2 FQGNSA. The CDR3 extends over 14 amino acids. The CDR3 loop reads CASSLAMRGGEQFF.

V is TRBV29-1 and J is TRBJ1-1. The CDR3 length is 13 residues. CDR1 SQVTM and CDR2 ANQGSEA come from the germline V gene. CDR3 protein: CSVARVMNTEAFF.

V and J are TRBV3-1 and TRBJ1-1; TCRdb's D call, TRBD1, is unchecked because there is no DNA. The CDR3 is 14 amino acids. Germline V gene sequence: CDR1 LGHDT, CDR2 YNNKEL (reference sequence). CDR3 residues: CASSFQTGNTEAFF.

The chain joins TRBV7-9 to TRBJ2-3; as DNA is missing, the TRBD2 call by TCRdb cannot be tested. This CDR3 is built from 15 residues. Germline loops: CDR1 SEHNR, CDR2 FQNEAQ (reference sequence). The CDR3: CASNTRRAGHDTQYF.

This chain connects TRBV7-2 to TRBJ2-1; the D call of TRBD1 rests on TCRdb alone, since no DNA is present to check it. CDR1 and CDR2 (germline): SGHTA, FQGNSA. The CDR3 covers 12 residues. CDR3: CASSSSWTGVFF.

The chain carries TRBV20-1 and TRBJ2-5; the D call of TRBD2 rests on TCRdb alone, since no DNA is present to check it. The CDR3 is 14 residues long. Germline V CDR1 and CDR2: DFQATT, SNEGSKA (reference sequence). CDR3 protein: CSAGRLGVGETQYF.

The chain couples TRBV20-1 to TRBJ2-3; the D call of TRBD2 rests on TCRdb alone, since no DNA is present to check it. Germline CDR1 DFQATT, CDR2 SNEGSKA (reference sequence). This CDR3 contains 16 residues. This CDR3 is CSARDPASGGADTQYF.

The rearrangement links TRBV12-3 or TRBV12-4 to TRBJ2-7; there is no DNA to check the TCRdb D call of TRBD1. CDR3 length: 13 amino acids. CDR3 residues: CASSFDRQGGQYF.

V and J are TRBV5-1 and TRBJ1-1. This CDR3 is built from 14 residues. The germline V gene encodes CDR1 SGHRS and CDR2 YFSETQ. The CDR3 sequence: CASSLWDHETEAFF.

The chain links TRBV12-3 or TRBV12-4 to TRBJ1-2. The CDR3 runs to 14 residues. CDR3 sequence reads: CASSLGGTQGGYTF.